The TCR beta chain described here comes from a study of blood T cell repertoires in COVID-19. V lost 10 bases, J lost 7 bases, and 9 bases stayed unmatched. Germline V gives CDR1 SGHNT, CDR2 YYREEE (reference sequence). This CDR3 spans 13 amino acids. The method was immunoSEQ multiplex PCR; TCRdb's version includes in-frame clones alone and lacks a portion of them. The top ten clones hold approximately 3% of a sample with approximately 250,000 clones, 75% to 95% of them seen once. Clinical history as reported by participants underpinned cohort assignment. The specimen was PBMCs or T cells enriched from blood (not recorded which). The chain couples TRBV5-4 to TRBJ2-1; 9 bases line up with TRBD2. The receptor was derived from a man aged 35 to 55 who had been exposed to COVID-19. CDR3 in amino acids: CASIAGVSNEQFF. In nucleotides, the CDR3 is TGTGCCTCCATAGCGGGAGTAAGTAATGAGCAGTTCTTC.